This T cell receptor beta chain was retrieved from a study of blood T cell repertoires in COVID-19. Study-wide context: Samples representing acute and convalescent COVID-19 were sourced from the United States, Italy and Spain.

Original handling: The assay estimated nucleated cells by amplifying reference gene primers. The method was immunoSEQ multiplex PCR; TCRdb's version includes in-frame clones alone and lacks a portion of them. V and J calls and clone size follow that table, whereas D and trimming were derived from the DNA. The repertoire holds about 200,000 clones, with almost 85% as singletons. A Seattle source enrolled patients during active infection and followed them longitudinally. This TCR came from a woman aged 65 to 85 with COVID-19, enrolled during active disease. The sample comprised peripheral blood.

CDR3 sequence: CASSYSDEQYF. The CDR3 DNA sequence: TGTGCCAGCAGTTATAGCGACGAGCAGTACTTC. V and J are TRBV6-5 and TRBJ2-7, with D maybe TRBD2 (5 bases). The CDR3 totals 11 residues. The V and J ends lost 3 bases and 5 bases respectively, with 5 bases between them. Germline V gene lookup returns CDR1 MNHEY and CDR2 SVGAGI.